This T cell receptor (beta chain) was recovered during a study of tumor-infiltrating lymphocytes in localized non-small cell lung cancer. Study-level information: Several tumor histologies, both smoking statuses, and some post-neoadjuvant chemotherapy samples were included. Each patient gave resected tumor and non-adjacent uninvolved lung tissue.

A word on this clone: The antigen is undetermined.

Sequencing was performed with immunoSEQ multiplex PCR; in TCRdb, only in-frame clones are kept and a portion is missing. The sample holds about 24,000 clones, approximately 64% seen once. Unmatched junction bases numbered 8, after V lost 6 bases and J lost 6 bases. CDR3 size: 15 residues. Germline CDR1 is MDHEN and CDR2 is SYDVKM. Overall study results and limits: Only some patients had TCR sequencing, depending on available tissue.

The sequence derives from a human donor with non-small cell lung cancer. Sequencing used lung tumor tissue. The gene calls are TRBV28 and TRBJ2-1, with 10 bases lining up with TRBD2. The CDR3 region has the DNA TGTGCCAGCAGGGGCCCGGGACTAGCGCGCAATGAGCAGTTCTTC. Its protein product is CASRGPGLARNEQFF.